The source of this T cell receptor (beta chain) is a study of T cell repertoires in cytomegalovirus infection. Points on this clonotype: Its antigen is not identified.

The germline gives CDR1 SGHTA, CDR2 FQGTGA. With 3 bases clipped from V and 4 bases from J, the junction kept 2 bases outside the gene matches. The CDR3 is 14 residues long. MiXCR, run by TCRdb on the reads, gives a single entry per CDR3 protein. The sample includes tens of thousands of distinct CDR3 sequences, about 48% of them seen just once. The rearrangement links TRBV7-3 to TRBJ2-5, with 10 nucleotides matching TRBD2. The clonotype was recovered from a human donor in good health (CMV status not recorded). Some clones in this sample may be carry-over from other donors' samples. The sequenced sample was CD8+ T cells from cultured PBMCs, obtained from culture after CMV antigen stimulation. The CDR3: CASSFLAGAETQYF. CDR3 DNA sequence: TGTGCCAGCAGCTTTCTAGCGGGAGCAGAGACCCAGTACTTC.